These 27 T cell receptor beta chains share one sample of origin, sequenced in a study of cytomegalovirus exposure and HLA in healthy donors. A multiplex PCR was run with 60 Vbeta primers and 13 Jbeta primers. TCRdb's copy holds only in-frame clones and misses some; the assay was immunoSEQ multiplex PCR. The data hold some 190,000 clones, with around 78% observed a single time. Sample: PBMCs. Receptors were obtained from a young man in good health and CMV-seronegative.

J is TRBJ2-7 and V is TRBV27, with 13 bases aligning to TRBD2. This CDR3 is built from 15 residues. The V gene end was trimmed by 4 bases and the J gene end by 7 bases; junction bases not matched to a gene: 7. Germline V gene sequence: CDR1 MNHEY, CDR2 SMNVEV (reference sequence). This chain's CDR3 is CASSWGTSGNGEQYF. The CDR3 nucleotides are TGTGCCAGCAGTTGGGGGACTAGCGGGAATGGAGAGCAGTACTTC.

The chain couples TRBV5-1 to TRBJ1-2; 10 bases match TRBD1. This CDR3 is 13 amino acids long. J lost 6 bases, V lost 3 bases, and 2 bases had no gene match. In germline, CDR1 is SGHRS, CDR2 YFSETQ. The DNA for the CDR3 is TGCGCCAGCAGCTCGACAGGGGGCGATGGCTACACCTTC. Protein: CASSSTGGDGYTF.

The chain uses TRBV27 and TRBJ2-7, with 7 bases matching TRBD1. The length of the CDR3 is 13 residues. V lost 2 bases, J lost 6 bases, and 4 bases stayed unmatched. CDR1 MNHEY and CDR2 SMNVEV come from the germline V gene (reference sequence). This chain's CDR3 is CASSLEGGGEQYF. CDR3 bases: TGTGCCAGCAGTTTAGAAGGGGGCGGCGAGCAGTACTTC.

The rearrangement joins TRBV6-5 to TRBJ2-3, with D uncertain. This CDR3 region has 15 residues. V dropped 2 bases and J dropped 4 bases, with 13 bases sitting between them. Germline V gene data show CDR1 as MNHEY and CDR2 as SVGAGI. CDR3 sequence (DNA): TGTGCCAGCAGTTACAGTCCGGCGGAAGCAGATACGCAGTATTTT. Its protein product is CASSYSPAEADTQYF.

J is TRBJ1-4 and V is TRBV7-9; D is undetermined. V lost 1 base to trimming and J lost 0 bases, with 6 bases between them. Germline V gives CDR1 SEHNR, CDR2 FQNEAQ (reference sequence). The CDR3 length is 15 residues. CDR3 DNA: TGTGCCAGCAGCTTAGGGCCAACAACTAATGAAAAACTGTTTTTT. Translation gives CASSLGPTTNEKLFF.

The CDR3 is CASSGVGRGSGLQPQHF. CDR3 DNA sequence: TGTGCCAGCAGTGGGGTGGGTAGGGGGTCGGGCTTGCAGCCCCAGCATTTT. The chain recombines TRBV2 with TRBJ1-5, with D tentatively TRBD1 (6 bases). CDR1 SNHLY and CDR2 FYNNEI come from the germline V gene. Deletions cut 4 bases from V and 7 bases from J, with 23 bases between. This CDR3 spans 17 amino acids. Based on the CDR3 plus reference TRBV2 and TRBJ1-5, the full variable domain is EPEVTQTPSHQVTQMGQEVILRCVPISNHLYFYWYRQILGQKVEFLVSFYNNEISEKSEIFDDQFSVERPDGSNFTLKIRSTKLEDSAMYFCASSGVGRGSGLQPQHFGDGTRLSIL.

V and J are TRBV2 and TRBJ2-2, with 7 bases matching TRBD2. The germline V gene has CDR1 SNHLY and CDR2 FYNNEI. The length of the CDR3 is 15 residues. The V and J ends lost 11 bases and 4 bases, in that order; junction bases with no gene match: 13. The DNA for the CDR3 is TGTGCCGGAAGTAAGACTAGCTCCACCACCGGGGAGCTGTTTTTT. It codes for CAGSKTSSTTGELFF.

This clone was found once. The CDR3 sequence is CASSLDPGVGEQYF. The CDR3 DNA is TGTGCCAGCAGCTTAGATCCGGGAGTAGGTGAGCAGTACTTC. The rearrangement uses TRBV13 and TRBJ2-7, with TRBD2 as a possible D gene (6 bases). CDR1 and CDR2 from the germline V gene are PRHDT and FYEKMQ (reference sequence). The V end lost 1 base, the J end lost 7 bases, and 14 bases lay between the germline ends. The CDR3 consists of 14 residues.

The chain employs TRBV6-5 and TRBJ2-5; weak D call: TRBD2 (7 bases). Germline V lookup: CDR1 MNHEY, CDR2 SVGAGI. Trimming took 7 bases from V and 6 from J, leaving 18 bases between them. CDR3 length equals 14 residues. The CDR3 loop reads CASKILQGGQTQYF. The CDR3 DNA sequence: TGTGCCAGCAAGATTCTACAGGGAGGGCAGACCCAGTACTTC.

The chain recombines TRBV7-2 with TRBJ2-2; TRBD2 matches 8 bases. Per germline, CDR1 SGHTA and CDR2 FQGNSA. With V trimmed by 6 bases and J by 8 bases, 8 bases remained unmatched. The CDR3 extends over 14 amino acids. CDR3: CASRRPGGPGELFF. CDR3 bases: TGTGCCAGCAGGCGTCCGGGAGGGCCGGGGGAGCTGTTTTTT.

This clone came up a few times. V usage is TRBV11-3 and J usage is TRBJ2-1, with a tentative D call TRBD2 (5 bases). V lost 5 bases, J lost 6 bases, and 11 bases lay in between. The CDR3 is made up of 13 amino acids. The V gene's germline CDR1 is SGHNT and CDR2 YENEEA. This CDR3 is CASSPPTTNEQFF. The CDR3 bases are TGTGCCAGCAGCCCGCCGACTACCAATGAGCAGTTCTTC.

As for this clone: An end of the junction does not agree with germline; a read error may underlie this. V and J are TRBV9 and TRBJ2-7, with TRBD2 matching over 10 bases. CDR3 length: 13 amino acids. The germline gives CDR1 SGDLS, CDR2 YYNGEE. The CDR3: CASSVGSGGNSAF. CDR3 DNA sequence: TGTGCCAGCAGCGTAGGTAGCGGGGGGAACTCCGCCTTC.

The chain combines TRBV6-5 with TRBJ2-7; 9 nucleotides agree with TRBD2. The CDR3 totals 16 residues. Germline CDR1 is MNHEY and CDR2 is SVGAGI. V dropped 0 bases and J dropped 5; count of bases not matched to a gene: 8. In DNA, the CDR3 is TGTGCCAGCAGTTACTCGAAGGTAGCGGGGGAGAACGAGCAGTACTTC. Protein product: CASSYSKVAGENEQYF.

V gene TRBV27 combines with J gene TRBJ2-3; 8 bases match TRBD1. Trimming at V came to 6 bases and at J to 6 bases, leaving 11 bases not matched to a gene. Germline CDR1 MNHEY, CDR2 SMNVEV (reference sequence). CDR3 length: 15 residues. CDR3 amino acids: CASRTTGAGSDTQYF. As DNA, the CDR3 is TGTGCCAGCAGAACGACAGGGGCTGGCTCGGATACGCAGTATTTT.

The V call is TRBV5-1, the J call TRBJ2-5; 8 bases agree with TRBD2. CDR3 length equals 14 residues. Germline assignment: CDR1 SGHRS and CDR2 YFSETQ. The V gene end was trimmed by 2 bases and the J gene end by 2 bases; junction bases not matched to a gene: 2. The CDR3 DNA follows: TGCGCCAGCAGCTTCGGGACTAGTCAAGAGACCCAGTACTTC. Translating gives CASSFGTSQETQYF.

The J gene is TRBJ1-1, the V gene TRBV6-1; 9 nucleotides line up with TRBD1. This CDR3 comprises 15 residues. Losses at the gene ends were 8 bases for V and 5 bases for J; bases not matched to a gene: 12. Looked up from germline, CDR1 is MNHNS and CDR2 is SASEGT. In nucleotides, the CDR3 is TGTGCCAGCCACCCCAAGCCGGGACAGGGAACTGAAGCTTTCTTT. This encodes CASHPKPGQGTEAFF.

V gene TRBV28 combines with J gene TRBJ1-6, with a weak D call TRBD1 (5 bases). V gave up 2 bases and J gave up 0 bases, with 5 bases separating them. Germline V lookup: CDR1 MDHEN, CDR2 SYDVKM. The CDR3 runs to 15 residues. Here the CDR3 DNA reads TGTGCCAGCAGTTTAGACAGCTCCTATAATTCACCCCTCCACTTT. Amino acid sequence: CASSLDSSYNSPLHF.

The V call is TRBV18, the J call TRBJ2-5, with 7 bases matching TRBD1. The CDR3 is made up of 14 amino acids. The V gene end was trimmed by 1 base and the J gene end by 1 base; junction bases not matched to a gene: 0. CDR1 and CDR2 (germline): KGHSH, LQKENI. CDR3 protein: CASSPRDSQETQYF. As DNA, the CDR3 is TGTGCCAGCTCACCACGGGACAGCCAAGAGACCCAGTACTTC.

This CDR3 is CASSLRTGEGNTIYF. The CDR3 coding sequence is TGTGCCAGCAGCTTACGGACAGGGGAGGGAAACACCATATATTTT. The chain combines TRBV7-8 with TRBJ1-3, with 9 bases lining up with TRBD1. This CDR3 comprises 15 residues. The germline V gene encodes CDR1 SGHVS and CDR2 FQNEAQ. V trimming: 2 bases; J trimming: 4 bases; junction bases outside the gene matches: 3.

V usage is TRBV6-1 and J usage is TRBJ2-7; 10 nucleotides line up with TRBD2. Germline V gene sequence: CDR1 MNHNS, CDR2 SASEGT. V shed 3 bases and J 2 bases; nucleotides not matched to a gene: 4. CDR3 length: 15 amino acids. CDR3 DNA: TGTGCCAGCAGTGACTCTGGACTAGCGGCCTACGAGCAGTACTTC. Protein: CASSDSGLAAYEQYF.

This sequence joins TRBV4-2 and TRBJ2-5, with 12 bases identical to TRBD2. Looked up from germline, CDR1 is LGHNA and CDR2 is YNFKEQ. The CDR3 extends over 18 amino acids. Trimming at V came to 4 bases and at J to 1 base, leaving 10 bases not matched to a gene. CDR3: CASSRELGTSGSQETQYF. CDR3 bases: TGTGCCAGCAGCCGGGAACTAGGGACTAGCGGGTCCCAAGAGACCCAGTACTTC.

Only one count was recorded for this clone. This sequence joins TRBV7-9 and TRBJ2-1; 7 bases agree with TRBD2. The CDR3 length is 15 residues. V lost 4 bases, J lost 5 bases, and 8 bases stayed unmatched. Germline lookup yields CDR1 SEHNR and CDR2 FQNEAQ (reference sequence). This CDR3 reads CASSYGLGIHNEQFF. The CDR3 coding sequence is TGTGCCAGCAGCTACGGACTAGGGATCCACAATGAGCAGTTCTTC.

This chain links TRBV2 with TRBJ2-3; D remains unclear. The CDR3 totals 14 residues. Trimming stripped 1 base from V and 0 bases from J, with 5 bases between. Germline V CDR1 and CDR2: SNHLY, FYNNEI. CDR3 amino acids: CASSEETSTDTQYF. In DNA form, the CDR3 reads TGTGCCAGCAGTGAAGAGACTAGCACAGATACGCAGTATTTT.

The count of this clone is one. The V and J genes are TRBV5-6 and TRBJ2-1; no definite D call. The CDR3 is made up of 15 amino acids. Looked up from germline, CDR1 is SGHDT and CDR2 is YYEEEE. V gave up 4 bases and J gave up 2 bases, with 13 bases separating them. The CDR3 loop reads CASSLGVYPYNEQFF. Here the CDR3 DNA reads TGTGCCAGCAGCCTAGGAGTCTACCCCTACAATGAGCAGTTCTTC.

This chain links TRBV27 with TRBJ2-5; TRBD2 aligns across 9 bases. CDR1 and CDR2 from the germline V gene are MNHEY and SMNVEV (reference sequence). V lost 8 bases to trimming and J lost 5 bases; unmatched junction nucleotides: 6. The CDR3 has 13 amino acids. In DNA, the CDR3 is TGTGCCAGCTTAGCGGGAGTGGGGGAGACCCAGTACTTC. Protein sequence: CASLAGVGETQYF.

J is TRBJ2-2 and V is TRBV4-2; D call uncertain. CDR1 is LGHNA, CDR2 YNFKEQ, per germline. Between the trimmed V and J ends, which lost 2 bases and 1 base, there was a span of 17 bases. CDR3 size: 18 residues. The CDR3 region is CASSQTPAAGWNTGELFF. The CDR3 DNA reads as TGTGCCAGCAGCCAAACCCCCGCTGCCGGGTGGAACACCGGGGAGCTGTTTTTT.

CDR3 in DNA: TGCGCCAGCAGCTTGGGACAGGGTCTTTATGGCTACACCTTC. It specifies CASSLGQGLYGYTF. The rearrangement uses TRBV5-1 and TRBJ1-2; TRBD1 agrees at 7 bases. Germline-derived CDR1 and CDR2 are SGHRS and YFSETQ. The CDR3 consists of 14 residues. V dropped 0 bases and J dropped 5; count of bases not matched to a gene: 4.